Each of the 21 T cell receptor beta chains below was sequenced from the same sample in a study of blood T cell repertoires in COVID-19. The method was immunoSEQ multiplex PCR; TCRdb's version includes in-frame clones alone and lacks a portion of them. The sample lists around 15,000 clones; roughly 80% were seen once. Specimen: peripheral blood. Receptors originate from a woman in her sixties or seventies with active COVID-19.

CDR3 bases: TGTGCCATCAGTGAATTAGCCTGGGGGGCGCAGTATTTT. This translates into CAISELAWGAQYF. V gene TRBV10-3 combines with J gene TRBJ2-3; tentative D call: TRBD2 (6 bases). Trimming pared 3 bases from V and 10 bases from J, leaving 14 bases between. The CDR3 is 13 amino acids. Germline CDR1 ENHRY, CDR2 SYGVKD.

The chain links TRBV15 to TRBJ2-1, with 10 bases that match TRBD2. Germline CDR1 reads LNHNV; CDR2 reads YYDKDF (reference sequence). V shed 1 base, J shed 5 bases, and the junction held 5 bases outside the gene matches. The CDR3 spans 16 residues. CDR3 nucleotides: TGTGCCACCAGCAGAGGCCCTAGCGGGAGCCACAATGAGCAGTTCTTC. Its translation: CATSRGPSGSHNEQFF.

The chain is built from TRBV27 and TRBJ2-5; D is perhaps TRBD1 (5 bases). CDR3 size: 13 residues. V shed 5 bases and J shed 2 bases, with 9 bases lying between them. Germline CDR1 reads MNHEY; CDR2 reads SMNVEV (reference sequence). The CDR3 sequence: CASSLDRQETQYF. Written as DNA, the CDR3 is TGTGCCAGCAGTCTCGACAGACAAGAGACCCAGTACTTC.

The sample holds a few counts of this clone. The chain has TRBV7-6 and TRBJ2-4, with D uncertain. Germline V CDR1 and CDR2: SGHVS, FNYEAQ. V shed 11 bases and J shed 2 bases, with 22 bases lying between them. The CDR3 has 16 residues. This CDR3 reads CARPSLRPLPKNIQYF. As DNA, the CDR3 is TGTGCCCGCCCTTCGTTGAGGCCTCTGCCCAAAAACATTCAGTACTTC.

The chain links TRBV28 to TRBJ1-1; D remains ambiguous. Germline V lookup: CDR1 MDHEN, CDR2 SYDVKM. The CDR3 covers 15 residues. Trimming removed 8 bases at V and 0 bases at J, with 16 bases between. The CDR3 nucleotides read TGTGCCAGCTTCCCCTATGGGCTTTTGAACACTGAAGCTTTCTTT. Encoded protein: CASFPYGLLNTEAFF.

The chain joins TRBV5-1 to TRBJ2-1; TRBD1 aligns across 8 bases. Trimming took 2 bases from V and 12 from J; bases not matched to a gene: 13. Per the germline V gene, CDR1 is SGHRS and CDR2 is YFSETQ. This CDR3 contains 15 residues. CDR3 nucleotides: TGCGCCAGCAGCTTACCGGGACAGGAGGGAGAGGGGCAGTTCTTC. This translates into CASSLPGQEGEGQFF.

The V gene is TRBV18, the J gene TRBJ2-3, with D possibly being TRBD2 (5 bases). V was clipped by 3 bases and J by 0 bases, with 16 bases between them. This CDR3 comprises 17 residues. CDR1 is KGHSH and CDR2 is LQKENI in the germline V gene. The CDR3 loop reads CASSPPRTPGSTDTQYF. The CDR3 DNA sequence: TGTGCCAGCTCACCGCCCAGGACTCCAGGTAGCACAGATACGCAGTATTTT.

The chain recombines TRBV6-4 with TRBJ2-3, with 9 bases matching TRBD2. J was trimmed by 3 bases and V by 6 bases; bases with no gene match: 7. The CDR3 loop spans 15 amino acids. Germline-derived CDR1 and CDR2 are MRHNA and SNTAGT. CDR3 residues: CASSEGLARTDTQYF. The CDR3, as DNA: TGTGCCAGCAGCGAAGGACTAGCGAGGACAGATACGCAGTATTTT.

This clone came up once. The chain is built from TRBV6-5 and TRBJ1-6, with unresolved D. The CDR3 is 11 amino acids. Looked up from germline, CDR1 is MNHEY and CDR2 is SVGAGI. V shed 4 bases and J shed 10 bases, with 5 bases lying between them. The CDR3 DNA reads as TGTGCCAGCAGTTCCCTCTCACCCCTCCACTTT. Protein sequence: CASSSLSPLHF.

The CDR3 here is CASRPRPQGTDTQYF. The CDR3 DNA is TGTGCCAGCAGGCCCCGTCCCCAGGGTACAGATACGCAGTATTTT. The genes are TRBV27 and TRBJ2-3, with D maybe TRBD1 (5 bases). The CDR3 is made up of 15 amino acids. CDR1 and CDR2 from the germline V gene are MNHEY and SMNVEV (reference sequence). The ends were cut back, 6 bases at V and 3 bases at J, with 16 bases in the middle.

The gene calls are TRBV7-9 and TRBJ2-7; 8 nucleotides align to TRBD2. Germline CDR1 reads SEHNR; CDR2 reads FQNEAQ (reference sequence). Trimming cost V 2 bases and J 1 base; bases outside gene matches: 4. The CDR3 contains 15 residues. CDR3 protein: CASSLTGLGSYEQYF. The CDR3 DNA is TGTGCCAGCAGCTTAACGGGACTAGGTTCCTACGAGCAGTACTTC.

The gene calls are TRBV3-1 (or the pseudogene TRBV3-2) and TRBJ2-2; no firm D call. This CDR3 comprises 15 residues. Per germline, CDR1 LGHDT and CDR2 YNNKEL (reference sequence). Trimming took 1 base from V and 4 from J, leaving 10 bases between them. CDR3 coding DNA: TGTGCCAGCAGCCAAGGGGCAGTGGTCACCGGGGAGCTGTTTTTT. Amino acid sequence: CASSQGAVVTGELFF.

This clone was seen just once. The CDR3 DNA follows: TGTGCCAGCAGCTTAGATGGCAGTTATAGCAATCAGCCCCAGCATTTT. Its translation: CASSLDGSYSNQPQHF. V gene TRBV7-9 combines with J gene TRBJ1-5, with D unclear. CDR1 and CDR2 (germline): SEHNR, FQNEAQ (reference sequence). V was pared by 1 base and J by 0 bases, with 10 bases between. The CDR3 consists of 16 residues. The whole variable domain, remainder taken from reference TRBV7-9 and TRBJ1-5, is DTGVSQNPRHKITKRGQNVTFRCDPISEHNRLYWYRQTLGQGPEFLTYFQNEAQLEKSRLLSDRFSAERPKGSFSTLEIQRTEQGDSAMYLCASSLDGSYSNQPQHFGDGTRLSIL.

This clone was recorded only once. A read error may produce the germline difference seen at one junction end. V and J are TRBV27 and TRBJ2-7, with 7 bases fitting TRBD2. The CDR3 consists of 14 residues. From germline, CDR1 is MNHEY and CDR2 SMNVEV (reference sequence). The CDR3 DNA sequence: TGTGCCGGCAGTTTAAGCGGGACGGGTAACGAGCAGTACTTC. Its protein product is CAGSLSGTGNEQYF.

This clone was detected only once. The chain links TRBV4-3 to TRBJ2-1, with TRBD1 matching over 7 bases. The J segment lost 5 bases and the V segment lost 2 bases, leaving 0 bases of the junction unmatched. This CDR3 contains 13 residues. Germline loops: CDR1 LGHNA, CDR2 YSLEER. The CDR3 protein is CASSQQGDNEQFF. CDR3 nucleotide sequence: TGCGCCAGCAGCCAACAGGGGGACAATGAGCAGTTCTTC.

By share, this clone counts as medium-sized. This chain joins TRBV7-5 and TRBJ1-4; TRBD1, as called in the table, went unchecked against the DNA. TRBV7-5 is recorded as a pseudogene. The CDR3 is 15 amino acids. The CDR3 nucleotides are TGTGCCAGAAGCTCCAGGACAGGGCGGAATGAAAAACTGTTTTTT. It is translated as CARSSRTGRNEKLFF.

The rearrangement links TRBV28 to TRBJ1-2; 7 bases align to TRBD1. The V and J ends lost 2 bases and 6 bases, in that order; junction bases with no gene match: 9. This CDR3 comprises 15 residues. The germline V gene encodes CDR1 MDHEN and CDR2 SYDVKM. The CDR3 bases are TGTGCCAGCAGTTTAGAGGGACAGCCCTTACATGGCTACACCTTC. Its protein product is CASSLEGQPLHGYTF.

The chain carries TRBV19 and TRBJ2-4; 10 nucleotides match TRBD2. J lost 0 bases, V lost 5 bases, and 7 bases had no gene match. Germline CDR1 reads LNHDA; CDR2 reads SQIVND (reference sequence). The CDR3 extends over 17 amino acids. CDR3 coding DNA: TGTGCCAGTAGTCTTGGGAGACTAGCGGGAGCCAAAAACATTCAGTACTTC. Translation: CASSLGRLAGAKNIQYF.

This rearrangement joins TRBV23-1 to TRBJ2-1, with TRBD1 as a possible D gene (5 bases). TRBV23-1 qualifies as an ORF whose function is uncertain. This CDR3 has 19 amino acids. V lost 1 base and J 0 bases, leaving 19 bases between the germline ends. CDR3 loop: CASSQYQGLDLSSYNEQFF. In DNA, the CDR3 is TGCGCCAGCAGTCAATACCAGGGTTTGGACCTTAGCTCCTACAATGAGCAGTTCTTC.

J is TRBJ2-7 and V is TRBV14; TRBD1 aligns across 8 bases. CDR1 and CDR2 from the germline V gene are SGHDN and FVKESK. V lost 1 base to trimming and J lost 7 bases; unmatched junction nucleotides: 3. The CDR3 is 13 residues long. CDR3 in DNA: TGTGCCAGCAGCCAAGGGACAGGGAGGGAGCAGTACTTC. The encoded protein is CASSQGTGREQYF.

The chain is built from TRBV28 and TRBJ2-3; 9 positions match TRBD2. Germline V lookup: CDR1 MDHEN, CDR2 SYDVKM. The V segment lost 6 bases and the J segment 1 base; nucleotides outside the gene matches: 5. The CDR3 is 15 residues long. The CDR3 loop reads CASSSRTSGTDTQYF. CDR3 sequence (DNA): TGTGCCAGCAGCTCCCGGACTAGCGGCACAGATACGCAGTATTTT.